The 21 T cell receptor beta chains presented below share a single source sample, sequenced in a study of blood T cells in healthy people across ages. Sample-barcoded 5' priming and a J-beta primer mix drove a second PCR of 7 to 11 cycles. TCRdb re-derived calls from the 5' RACE reads in MiXCR, one entry per CDR3 protein. The sample includes about 970,000 distinct CDR3 sequences, roughly 51% of them seen just once. Sequenced material: blood. The receptor source for this set is a woman aged 55 to 70 in good health.

The V gene is TRBV5-1, the J gene TRBJ1-5; D is unresolved. Deletions cut 5 bases from V and 5 bases from J, with 11 bases between. CDR3 length: 13 residues. Germline loops: CDR1 SGHRS, CDR2 YFSETQ. CDR3 in DNA: TGCGCCAGCAGACGTGGGGTTGATCAGCCCCAGCATTTT. Protein sequence: CASRRGVDQPQHF. Full variable domain (rest looked up from reference TRBV5-1 and TRBJ1-5): KAGVTQTPRYLIKTRGQQVTLSCSPISGHRSVSWYQQTPGQGLQFLFEYFSETQRNKGNFPGRFSGRQFSNSRSEMNVSTLELGDSALYLCASRRGVDQPQHFGDGTRLSIL.

This clonotype came up a few times. The gene calls are TRBV12-3 or TRBV12-4 and TRBJ1-2; the D is unclear. The CDR3 covers 13 residues. V dropped 5 bases and J dropped 7 bases, with 14 bases sitting between them. The CDR3 protein is CASSPARISGYTF. The DNA of the CDR3 is TGTGCCAGCAGTCCGGCCCGGATTAGTGGCTACACCTTC.

This clonotype was counted ten times or more. This rearrangement joins TRBV29-1 to TRBJ2-5; D call uncertain. The CDR3 is 13 amino acids. The V gene's germline CDR1 is SQVTM and CDR2 ANQGSEA. The V and J ends lost 6 bases and 6 bases respectively, with 17 bases between them. CDR3 sequence: CSVPTRDTQTQYF. In nucleotides, the CDR3 is TGCAGCGTCCCCACACGTGATACGCAGACCCAGTACTTC.

This clonotype appeared a single time. The rearrangement uses TRBV5-1 and TRBJ2-6, with D perhaps matching TRBD2 (6 bases). Trimming stripped 10 bases from V and 0 bases from J, with 20 bases between. Germline V CDR1 and CDR2: SGHRS, YFSETQ. The CDR3 has 17 residues. The CDR3 DNA follows: TGCGCCTGCGGGGCAGGGCACCTAATCTCTGGGGCCAACGTCCTGACTTTC. Translated: CACGAGHLISGANVLTF.

The V gene is TRBV7-9, the J gene TRBJ2-1; D ambiguous. CDR1 and CDR2 from the germline V gene are SEHNR and FQNEAQ (reference sequence). The CDR3 has 12 residues. V was pared by 3 bases and J by 9 bases, with 9 bases between. CDR3 in amino acids: CASSFHSGEQFF. The CDR3 DNA reads as TGTGCCAGCAGCTTCCATTCGGGTGAGCAGTTCTTC.

The sample holds a few counts of this clonotype. V is TRBV7-9 and J is TRBJ2-5; tentatively, D is TRBD2 (5 bases). Germline CDR1 SEHNR, CDR2 FQNEAQ (reference sequence). V lost 2 bases and J lost 2, with 15 bases in between. CDR3 length: 16 residues. The CDR3 region has the DNA TGTGCCAGCAGCTTACCCTCTTCGACGGGACAAGAGACCCAGTACTTC. This codes for CASSLPSSTGQETQYF.

V gene TRBV7-2 combines with J gene TRBJ2-1, with TRBD1 as a possible D gene (6 bases). V gave up 1 base and J gave up 6 bases, with 13 bases separating them. CDR1 and CDR2 from the germline V gene are SGHTA and FQGNSA. The CDR3 has 15 amino acids. The CDR3 here is CASSLGATGFNEQFF. The CDR3 nucleotides read TGTGCCAGCAGCTTAGGAGCCACAGGGTTCAATGAGCAGTTCTTC.

This clonotype was found a few times. CDR3 region: CASSPTDRETQYF. The CDR3 DNA is TGTGCCAGCTCACCAACGGACAGAGAGACCCAGTACTTC. The rearrangement uses TRBV18 and TRBJ2-5, with a weak D call TRBD1 (6 bases). This CDR3 region has 13 residues. Between the trimmed V and J ends, which lost 2 bases and 4 bases, there was a span of 8 bases. Per germline, CDR1 KGHSH and CDR2 LQKENI.

This rearrangement joins TRBV27 to TRBJ2-1; 10 bases match TRBD2. Trimming took 6 bases from V and 2 from J; bases not matched to a gene: 28. The germline gives CDR1 MNHEY, CDR2 SMNVEV (reference sequence). This CDR3 has 23 residues. The CDR3 DNA follows: TGTGCCAGCAGCAAGGCACTAGGACGGGAGACTGATTTTCTAGCGGGAGCCTACAATGAGCAGTTCTTC. Its translation is CASSKALGRETDFLAGAYNEQFF.

J is TRBJ2-7 and V is TRBV20-1, with 9 bases matching TRBD1. In germline, CDR1 is DFQATT, CDR2 SNEGSKA (reference sequence). This CDR3 is built from 16 residues. The J segment lost 4 bases and the V segment lost 2 bases, leaving 12 bases of the junction unmatched. CDR3 region: CSARLHDRGMGYEQYF. CDR3 bases: TGCAGTGCTAGATTACACGACAGGGGGATGGGGTACGAGCAGTACTTC.

The chain links TRBV6-2 or TRBV6-3 to TRBJ2-1; the D gene is possibly TRBD2 (5 bases). V was cut by 7 bases and J by 0 bases, with 10 bases left in between. Germline CDR1 MNHEY, CDR2 SVGEGT. This CDR3 is 14 amino acids long. CDR3 DNA: TGTGCCAGCACCGCCGGGATCTCCTACAATGAGCAGTTCTTC. Its protein product is CASTAGISYNEQFF.

In this sample, this clonotype turned up a few times. The V and J genes are TRBV28 and TRBJ2-1; D remains unclear. Per germline, CDR1 MDHEN and CDR2 SYDVKM. This CDR3 spans 11 amino acids. V shed 3 bases and J shed 11 bases, with 8 bases lying between them. The CDR3: CASSFPPQQFF. In DNA form, the CDR3 reads TGTGCCAGCAGTTTTCCACCCCAGCAGTTCTTC.

The chain is built from TRBV28 and TRBJ2-7, with 10 positions matching TRBD2. J was trimmed by 0 bases and V by 3 bases; bases with no gene match: 8. The CDR3 length is 17 residues. Germline assignment: CDR1 MDHEN and CDR2 SYDVKM. CDR3 sequence reads: CASSFRVSGRSSYEQYF. CDR3 nucleotides: TGTGCCAGCAGTTTCAGGGTTAGCGGGAGGAGCTCCTACGAGCAGTACTTC.

The rearrangement links TRBV20-1 to TRBJ2-3; 11 nucleotides match TRBD2. This CDR3 has 13 amino acids. Germline loops: CDR1 DFQATT, CDR2 SNEGSKA (reference sequence). V was pared by 2 bases and J by 8 bases, with 3 bases of the junction left unmatched. CDR3 nucleotide sequence: TGCAGTGCTAGAACTAGCGGGAGAGGTACGCAGTATTTT. Encoded protein: CSARTSGRGTQYF.

The V and J genes are TRBV6-1 and TRBJ2-1; 8 positions match TRBD2. Germline V gene data show CDR1 as MNHNS and CDR2 as SASEGT. Losses at the gene ends were 4 bases for V and 7 bases for J; bases not matched to a gene: 12. The CDR3 runs to 16 residues. CDR3 sequence: CASSGIGGRSKNEQFF. Here the CDR3 DNA reads TGTGCCAGCAGTGGGATCGGCGGGAGGTCGAAAAATGAGCAGTTCTTC.

The V and J genes are TRBV5-1 and TRBJ2-4; 7 positions agree with TRBD2. The J call may be in error: the DNA end matches TRBJ2-7 better. Germline CDR1 SGHRS, CDR2 YFSETQ. The CDR3 is 15 amino acids. The CDR3: CASSLAGQGGYEQYF. CDR3 DNA sequence: TGCGCCAGCAGCTTGGCGGGCCAGGGAGGGTACGAGCAGTACTTC.

The chain employs TRBV6-5 and TRBJ2-7, with D maybe TRBD2 (5 bases). The V gene's germline CDR1 is MNHEY and CDR2 SVGAGI. V was clipped by 7 bases and J by 3 bases, with 16 bases between them. CDR3 length: 14 residues. The DNA of the CDR3 is TGTGCCAGCAAGGAGAGAGGGAGAGGCTACGAGCAGTACTTC. Translation gives CASKERGRGYEQYF.

The chain combines TRBV20-1 with TRBJ2-7; D not resolved. Judging by the DNA end, TRBJ2-1 fits better; the J call may be wrong. The germline V gene encodes CDR1 DFQATT and CDR2 SNEGSKA (reference sequence). The CDR3 contains 12 residues. The DNA of the CDR3 is TGCAGTGCTAGGGGTTCTGCCGCCGGGCAGTTCTTC. Translating it yields CSARGSAAGQFF.

As to this clonotype: The germline gene is not matched at one end of the junction; a read error may be the cause. The CDR3 loop reads CATSRERGVRETRYF. The CDR3 nucleotides are TGTGCCACCAGCAGAGAGAGGGGCGTAAGAGAGACCCGGTACTTC. The rearrangement uses TRBV15 and TRBJ2-5; D possibly uses TRBD1 or TRBD2 (5 bases each). The V gene's germline CDR1 is LNHNV and CDR2 YYDKDF (reference sequence). CDR3 length: 15 residues.

The chain carries TRBV4-1 and TRBJ1-2; 7 bases match TRBD1. This CDR3 is built from 15 residues. The ends lost 1 base at V and 10 bases at J; junction bases unmatched: 12. Germline V gene lookup returns CDR1 MGHRA and CDR2 YSYEKL. The CDR3 DNA reads as TGCGCCAGCAGCCAAGGGGTGGGGACAGAGTTGGACTACACCTTC. Protein: CASSQGVGTELDYTF.

Turning to this clonotype: One end of the junction varies from germline; a read error may be responsible. This chain joins TRBV4-3 and TRBJ2-7; D may be TRBD1 (6 bases). The CDR3 extends over 16 amino acids. In germline, CDR1 is LGHNA, CDR2 YSLEER. In nucleotides, the CDR3 is TGCGCCAGCAGCAAAGACCACAGGGTAACCGCCTACGAGCAGTACTTC. Protein sequence: CASSKDHRVTAYEQYF.